This TCR beta chain derives from a study of T cell repertoires in cytomegalovirus infection. This clonotype showed up many times. What it binds is not known. TCRdb reanalysed the reads using MiXCR and keeps one entry per CDR3 protein. The profile shows approximately 81,000 distinct CDR3 sequences, 20% to 30% of them singletons. The TCR originated in a human donor in good health (CMV status not recorded). Some clones in this sample may be carry-over from other donors' samples. Sequencing used CD8+ T cells from cultured PBMCs, obtained from culture after CMV antigen stimulation.

The DNA of the CDR3 is TGTGCCAGCAGCTTAGGTGCCGGTGGCTACACCTTC. This translates into CASSLGAGGYTF. This chain joins TRBV7-9 and TRBJ1-2; no reliable D call. V lost 1 base and J lost 7, with 7 bases in between. Germline CDR1 is SEHNR and CDR2 is FQNEAQ (reference sequence). CDR3 size: 12 residues.